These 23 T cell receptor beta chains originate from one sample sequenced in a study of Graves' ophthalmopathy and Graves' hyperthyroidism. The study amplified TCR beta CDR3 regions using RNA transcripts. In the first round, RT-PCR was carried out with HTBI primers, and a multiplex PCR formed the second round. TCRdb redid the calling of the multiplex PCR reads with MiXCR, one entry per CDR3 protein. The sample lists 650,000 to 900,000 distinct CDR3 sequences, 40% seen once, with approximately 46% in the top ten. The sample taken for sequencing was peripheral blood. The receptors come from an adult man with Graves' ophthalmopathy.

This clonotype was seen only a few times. The CDR3 DNA reads as TGTGCCAGTAGTTATCAGGGAGGACCATATAGCAATCAGCCCCAGCATTTT. Its protein is CASSYQGGPYSNQPQHF. J is TRBJ1-5 and V is TRBV19, with D maybe TRBD1 (5 bases). The CDR3 is 17 residues long. CDR1 is LNHDA and CDR2 is SQIVND in the germline V gene (reference sequence). Trimming cost V 5 bases and J 0 bases, with 17 bases left between them. Together with reference TRBV19 and TRBJ1-5, the CDR3 gives the full variable domain: DGGITQSPKYLFRKEGQNVTLSCEQNLNHDAMYWYRQDPGQGLRLIYYSQIVNDFQKGDIAEGYSVSREKKESFPLTVTSAQKNPTAFYLCASSYQGGPYSNQPQHFGDGTRLSIL.

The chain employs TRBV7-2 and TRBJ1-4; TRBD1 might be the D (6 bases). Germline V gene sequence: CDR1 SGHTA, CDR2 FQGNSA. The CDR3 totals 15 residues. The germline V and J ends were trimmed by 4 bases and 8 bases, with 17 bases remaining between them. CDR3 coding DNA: TGTGCCAGCAGCTCAACCCAGGGGATGGGGGAAAAACTGTTTTTT. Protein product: CASSSTQGMGEKLFF.

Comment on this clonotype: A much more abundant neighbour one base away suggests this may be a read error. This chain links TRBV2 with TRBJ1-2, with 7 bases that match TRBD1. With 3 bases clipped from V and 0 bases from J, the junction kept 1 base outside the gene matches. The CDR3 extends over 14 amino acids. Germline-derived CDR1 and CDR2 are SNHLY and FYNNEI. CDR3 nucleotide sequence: TGTGCCAGCAGTGAGGGGACAGCTAACTATGGCTACACCTTC. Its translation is CASSEGTANYGYTF.

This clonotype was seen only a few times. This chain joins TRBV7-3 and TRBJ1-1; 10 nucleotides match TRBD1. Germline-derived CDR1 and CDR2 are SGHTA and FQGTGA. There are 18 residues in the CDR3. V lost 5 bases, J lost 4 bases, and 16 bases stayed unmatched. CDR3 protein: CASSRYLGQGIGGTEAFF. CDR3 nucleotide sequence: TGTGCCAGCAGCCGCTACCTGGGACAGGGGATAGGTGGCACTGAAGCTTTCTTT.

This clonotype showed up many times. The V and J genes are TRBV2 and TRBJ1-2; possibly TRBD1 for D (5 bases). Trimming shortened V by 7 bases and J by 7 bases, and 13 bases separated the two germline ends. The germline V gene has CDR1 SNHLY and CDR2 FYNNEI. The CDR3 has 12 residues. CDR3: CASTGREGGYTF. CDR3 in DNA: TGTGCCAGCACCGGCAGGGAGGGTGGCTACACCTTC.

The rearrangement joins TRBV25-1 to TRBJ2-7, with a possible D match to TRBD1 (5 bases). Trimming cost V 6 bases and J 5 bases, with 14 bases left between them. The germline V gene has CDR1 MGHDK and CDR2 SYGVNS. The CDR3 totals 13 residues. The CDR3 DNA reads TGTGCCAGCAGGGACCTGACAGAGAACGAGCAGTACTTC. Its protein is CASRDLTENEQYF.

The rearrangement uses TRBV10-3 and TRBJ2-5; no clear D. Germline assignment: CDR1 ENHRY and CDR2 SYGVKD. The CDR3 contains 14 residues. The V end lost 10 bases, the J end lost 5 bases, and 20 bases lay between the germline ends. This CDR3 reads CASTKMWGSETQYF. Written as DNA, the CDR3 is TGTGCCAGCACCAAAATGTGGGGTTCGGAGACCCAGTACTTC.

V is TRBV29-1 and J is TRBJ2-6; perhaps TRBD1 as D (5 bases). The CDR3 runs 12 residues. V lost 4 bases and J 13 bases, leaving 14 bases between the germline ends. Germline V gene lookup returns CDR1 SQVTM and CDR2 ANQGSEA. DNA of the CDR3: TGCAGCGTTGTATATCAGGGAATAGTCCTGACTTTC. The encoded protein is CSVVYQGIVLTF.

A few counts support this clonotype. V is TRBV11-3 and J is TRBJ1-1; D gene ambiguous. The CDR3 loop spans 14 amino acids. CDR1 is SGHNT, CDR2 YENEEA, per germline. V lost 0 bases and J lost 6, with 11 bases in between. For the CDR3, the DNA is TGTGCCAGCAGCTTAGAGGGGTCTTACGCTGAAGCTTTCTTT. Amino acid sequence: CASSLEGSYAEAFF. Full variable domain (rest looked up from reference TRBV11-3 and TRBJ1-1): EAGVVQSPRYKIIEKKQPVAFWCNPISGHNTLYWYLQNLGQGPELLIRYENEEAVDDSQLPKDRFSAERLKGVDSTLKIQPAELGDSAVYLCASSLEGSYAEAFFGQGTRLTVV.

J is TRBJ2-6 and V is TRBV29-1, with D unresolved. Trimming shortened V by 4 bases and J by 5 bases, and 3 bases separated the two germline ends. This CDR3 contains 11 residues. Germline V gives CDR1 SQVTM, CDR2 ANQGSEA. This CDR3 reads CSVGRANVLTF. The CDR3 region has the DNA TGCAGCGTTGGTAGGGCCAACGTCCTGACTTTC.

The CDR3 is CASSLPAGTGNTIYF. DNA for the CDR3: TGTGCCAGCAGTTTACCTGCGGGGACTGGAAACACCATATATTTT. The rearrangement links TRBV28 to TRBJ1-3; D unresolved. Trimming removed 2 bases from V and 2 bases from J, with 10 bases in between. This CDR3 comprises 15 residues. Germline CDR1 reads MDHEN; CDR2 reads SYDVKM.

DNA for the CDR3: TGTGCCAGTTCTGACCCGGGCTACTATGGCTACACCTTC. Amino acids: CASSDPGYYGYTF. V usage is TRBV19 and J usage is TRBJ1-2; D unresolved. The CDR3 extends over 13 amino acids. CDR1 and CDR2 (germline): LNHDA, SQIVND (reference sequence). With 8 bases removed from V and 3 bases from J, the gap between germline ends came to 13 bases.

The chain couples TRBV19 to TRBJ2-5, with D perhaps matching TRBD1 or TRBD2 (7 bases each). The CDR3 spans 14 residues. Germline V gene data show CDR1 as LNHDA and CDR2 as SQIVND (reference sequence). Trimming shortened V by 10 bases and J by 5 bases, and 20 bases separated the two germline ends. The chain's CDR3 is CATKGGGGEETQYF. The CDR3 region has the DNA TGTGCCACCAAAGGGGGAGGGGGCGAGGAGACCCAGTACTTC. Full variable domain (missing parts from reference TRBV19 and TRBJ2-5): DGGITQSPKYLFRKEGQNVTLSCEQNLNHDAMYWYRQDPGQGLRLIYYSQIVNDFQKGDIAEGYSVSREKKESFPLTVTSAQKNPTAFYLCATKGGGGEETQYFGPGTRLLVL.

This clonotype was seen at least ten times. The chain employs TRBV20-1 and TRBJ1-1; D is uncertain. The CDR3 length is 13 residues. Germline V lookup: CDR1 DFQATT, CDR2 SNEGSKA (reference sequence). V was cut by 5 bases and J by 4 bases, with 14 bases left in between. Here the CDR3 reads CSAGPGRRTEAFF. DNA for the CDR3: TGCAGTGCTGGGCCGGGGAGGCGCACTGAAGCTTTCTTT.

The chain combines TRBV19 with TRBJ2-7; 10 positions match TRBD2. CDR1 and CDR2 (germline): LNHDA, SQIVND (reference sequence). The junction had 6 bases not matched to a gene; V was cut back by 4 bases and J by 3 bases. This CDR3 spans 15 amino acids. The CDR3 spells CASSTRLAGYYEQYF. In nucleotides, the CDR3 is TGTGCCAGTAGTACGAGACTAGCGGGTTACTACGAGCAGTACTTC.

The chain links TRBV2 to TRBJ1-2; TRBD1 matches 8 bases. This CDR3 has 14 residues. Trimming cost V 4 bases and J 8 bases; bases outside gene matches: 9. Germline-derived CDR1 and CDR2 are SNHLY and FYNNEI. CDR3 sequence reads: CASSATTGGDGYTF. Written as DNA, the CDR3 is TGTGCCAGCAGTGCTACTACAGGGGGAGACGGCTACACCTTC.

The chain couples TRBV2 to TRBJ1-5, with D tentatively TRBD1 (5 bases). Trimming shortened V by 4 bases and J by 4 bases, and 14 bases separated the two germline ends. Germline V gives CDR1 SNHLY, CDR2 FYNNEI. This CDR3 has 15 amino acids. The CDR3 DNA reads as TGTGCCAGCAGTGTCTTGGGGGTTCAAAATCAGCCCCAGCATTTT. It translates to CASSVLGVQNQPQHF. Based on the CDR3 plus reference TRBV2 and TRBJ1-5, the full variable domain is EPEVTQTPSHQVTQMGQEVILRCVPISNHLYFYWYRQILGQKVEFLVSFYNNEISEKSEIFDDQFSVERPDGSNFTLKIRSTKLEDSAMYFCASSVLGVQNQPQHFGDGTRLSIL.

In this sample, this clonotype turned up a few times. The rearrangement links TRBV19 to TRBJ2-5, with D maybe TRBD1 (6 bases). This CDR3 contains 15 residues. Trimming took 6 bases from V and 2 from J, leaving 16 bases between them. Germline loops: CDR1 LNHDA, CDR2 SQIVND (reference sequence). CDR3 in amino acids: CASSPSPQGQETQYF. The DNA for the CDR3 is TGTGCCAGTAGCCCAAGCCCGCAGGGGCAAGAGACCCAGTACTTC.

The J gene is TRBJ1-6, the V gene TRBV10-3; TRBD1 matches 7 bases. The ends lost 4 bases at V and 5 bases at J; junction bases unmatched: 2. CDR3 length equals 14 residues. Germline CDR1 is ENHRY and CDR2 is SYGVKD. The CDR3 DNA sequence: TGTGCCATCAGTGGGACAGGAGATAATTCACCCCTCCACTTT. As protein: CAISGTGDNSPLHF.

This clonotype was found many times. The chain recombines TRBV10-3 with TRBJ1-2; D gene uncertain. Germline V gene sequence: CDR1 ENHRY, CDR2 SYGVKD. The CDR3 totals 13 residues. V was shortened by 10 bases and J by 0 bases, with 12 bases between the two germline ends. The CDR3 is CATGTGSNYGYTF. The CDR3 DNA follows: TGTGCCACCGGCACGGGTTCTAACTATGGCTACACCTTC.

CDR3 sequence (DNA): TGTGCCAGCACCGGACGACCGGGGACTAGCGGGGGTCAAGAGACCCAGTACTTC. This encodes CASTGRPGTSGGQETQYF. The chain uses TRBV7-8 and TRBJ2-5; 14 bases are a match to TRBD2. V shed 7 bases and J 2 bases; nucleotides not matched to a gene: 12. There are 18 residues in the CDR3. Germline loops: CDR1 SGHVS, CDR2 FQNEAQ.

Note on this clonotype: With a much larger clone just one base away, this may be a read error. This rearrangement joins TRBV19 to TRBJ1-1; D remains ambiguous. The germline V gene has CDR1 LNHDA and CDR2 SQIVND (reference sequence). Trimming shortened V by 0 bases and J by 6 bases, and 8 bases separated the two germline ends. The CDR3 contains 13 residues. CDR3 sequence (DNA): TGTGCCAGTAGTATAGAGGGCGGGGCTGAAGCTTTCTTT. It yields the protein CASSIEGGAEAFF.

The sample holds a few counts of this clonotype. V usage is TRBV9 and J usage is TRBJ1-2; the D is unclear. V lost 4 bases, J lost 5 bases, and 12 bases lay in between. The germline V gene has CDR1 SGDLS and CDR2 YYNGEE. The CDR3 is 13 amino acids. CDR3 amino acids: CASSQDRTYGYTF. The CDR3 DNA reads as TGTGCCAGCAGCCAAGATCGGACTTATGGCTACACCTTC.